Each of the 8 T cell receptor beta chains below was sequenced from the same sample in a study of quantifying T cell responses using KT2 cells. Looking at the study overall: RNA was reverse transcribed with TCR alpha and beta constant-region primers.

An oligo carrying a UMI was ligated to the cDNA 3' end. An equimolar mix of RC1.1 and RC1.2 primed the beta chain across TRBC1 and TRBC2. TCRdb re-analysed the UMI-ligation and nested PCR reads in MiXCR, keeping a single row per CDR3 protein. This sample has tens of thousands of distinct CDR3 sequences, with 6% to 9.5% found just once. The sample comprised PBMCs spiked with cells of the T cell clone KT2. Receptors originate from a human donor.

This clonotype was seen more than once but under ten times. The gene calls are TRBV27 and TRBJ2-7; TRBD2 matches 10 bases. Germline V gives CDR1 MNHEY, CDR2 SMNVEV (reference sequence). Unmatched junction bases numbered 15, after V lost 6 bases and J lost 7 bases. This CDR3 is 16 amino acids long. The CDR3 DNA is TGTGCCAGCAGAACTAGCGGGGCTTTCCTGGGGGGGGAGCAGTACTTC. This translates into CASRTSGAFLGGEQYF.

This clonotype was recorded at least ten times. This sequence joins TRBV20-1 and TRBJ1-1; perhaps TRBD1 as D (6 bases). Germline values: CDR1 DFQATT, CDR2 SNEGSKA (reference sequence). Trimming took 6 bases from V and 6 from J, leaving 23 bases between them. The CDR3 runs 15 residues. The CDR3 protein is CSAGPRGRRVAEAFF. The CDR3 DNA reads TGCAGTGCAGGCCCGCGGGGGCGTAGGGTCGCTGAAGCTTTCTTT.

This clonotype was observed many times. V is TRBV12-3 or TRBV12-4 and J is TRBJ1-6; D ambiguous. The CDR3 is 11 amino acids. V dropped 5 bases and J dropped 18 bases, with 14 bases sitting between them. The CDR3 region has the DNA TGTGCCAGCAGTCTAGGCAGCGGTCCCCACTTT. Its translation: CASSLGSGPHF.

The chain joins TRBV12-3 or TRBV12-4 to TRBJ1-1; D not resolved. V lost 3 bases, J lost 1 base, and 6 bases lay in between. This CDR3 spans 13 amino acids. DNA of the CDR3: TGTGCCAGCAGTTTCAACGGGAACACTGAAGCTTTCTTT. It encodes CASSFNGNTEAFF.

The chain employs TRBV20-1 and TRBJ2-7; 11 nucleotides align to TRBD2. The germline V gene encodes CDR1 DFQATT and CDR2 SNEGSKA (reference sequence). V lost 5 bases to trimming and J lost 0 bases; unmatched junction nucleotides: 9. The CDR3 has 16 amino acids. As DNA, the CDR3 is TGCAGTGCTGAGTCCCCCGGGACTAGCGGCTCCTACGAGCAGTACTTC. Amino acids: CSAESPGTSGSYEQYF.

This clonotype was seen at least ten times. V gene TRBV12-3 or TRBV12-4 combines with J gene TRBJ1-5, with a weak D call TRBD1 (6 bases). The CDR3 sequence is 15 residues long. Trimming pared 4 bases from V and 3 bases from J, leaving 13 bases between. In nucleotides, the CDR3 is TGTGCCAGCAGTTCGGGACACTCGGCCAATCAGCCCCAGCATTTT. Its protein product is CASSSGHSANQPQHF.

Many counts were recorded for this clonotype. The CDR3 DNA follows: TGTGCCAGCAGCCAATGGACAAGTGGCCAAGCAAATAGCAATCAGCCCCAGCATTTT. Amino acids: CASSQWTSGQANSNQPQHF. The V call is TRBV11-3, the J call TRBJ1-5; tentatively, D is TRBD1 (5 bases). Deletions cut 5 bases from V and 0 bases from J, with 23 bases between. This CDR3 spans 19 amino acids. Per germline, CDR1 SGHNT and CDR2 YENEEA. The whole variable domain, remainder taken from reference TRBV11-3 and TRBJ1-5, is EAGVVQSPRYKIIEKKQPVAFWCNPISGHNTLYWYLQNLGQGPELLIRYENEEAVDDSQLPKDRFSAERLKGVDSTLKIQPAELGDSAVYLCASSQWTSGQANSNQPQHFGDGTRLSIL.

This clonotype has a count of ten or more. This sequence joins TRBV6-4 and TRBJ2-3; TRBD2 aligns across 9 bases. The CDR3 is made up of 14 amino acids. Germline assignment: CDR1 MRHNA and CDR2 SNTAGT. V trimming: 6 bases; J trimming: 1 base; junction bases outside the gene matches: 2. CDR3 loop: CASSRTSGTDTQYF. In DNA, the CDR3 is TGTGCCAGCAGCCGGACTAGCGGCACAGATACGCAGTATTTT.